The 25 T cell receptor beta chains in this list originate from one sample, sequenced in a study of regulatory T cells in long-lasting Graves disease. The time point: newly diagnosed GD, antithyroid drugs for less than 3 months. Construction of the TCR library relied on RNA isolated from PBMCs. Arm-PCR of CDR3 regions and iRepertoire HTBI primers were used to build TCR beta libraries. TCRdb re-called the multiplex PCR reads through MiXCR, storing one row per CDR3 protein. The sample records about 430,000 distinct CDR3 sequences, about 15% being singletons. These same records also appear under a second study, on T cells in Graves' hyperthyroidism and ophthalmopathy.

The sample consisted of peripheral blood mononuclear cells (PBMCs), taken at new diagnosis, from a patient treated with antithyroid drugs. The origin of the receptors is a middle-aged woman with Graves disease.

This clonotype was counted only a few times. The chain couples TRBV20-1 to TRBJ2-3, with a weak D call TRBD1 (6 bases). The germline V gene encodes CDR1 DFQATT and CDR2 SNEGSKA (reference sequence). CDR3 size: 17 residues. V lost 0 bases and J lost 3, with 19 bases in between. CDR3 loop: CSARDRELKRGTDTQYF. The CDR3 nucleotides are TGCAGTGCTAGAGATCGAGAGCTGAAAAGGGGGACAGATACGCAGTATTTT.

This clonotype was detected ten times or more. This chain joins TRBV11-2 and TRBJ2-1; 10 bases map to TRBD1. Germline CDR1 is SGHAT and CDR2 is FQNNGV. V shed 5 bases and J 5 bases; nucleotides not matched to a gene: 6. The CDR3 is made up of 15 amino acids. CDR3 nucleotide sequence: TGTGCCAGCAGCACCGGGACAGGGGCCCACAATGAGCAGTTCTTC. Translation: CASSTGTGAHNEQFF.

V usage is TRBV2 and J usage is TRBJ2-7; 7 bases fit TRBD1. Germline V CDR1 and CDR2: SNHLY, FYNNEI. The CDR3 consists of 18 residues. V lost 5 bases, J lost 0 bases, and 16 bases stayed unmatched. Here the CDR3 DNA reads TGTGCCAGCAGTTTAGCAGCCCCCAGGGGGTGGAGCTCCTACGAGCAGTACTTC. Its protein product is CASSLAAPRGWSSYEQYF.

Many counts were recorded for this clonotype. The V and J genes are TRBV24-1 and TRBJ2-1; the D call may be TRBD1 or TRBD2 (5 bases each). This CDR3 spans 15 amino acids. Germline lookup yields CDR1 KGHDR and CDR2 SFDVKD. Trimming took off 3 bases at V and 4 bases at J, with 12 bases between the two ends. The CDR3 DNA sequence: TGTGCCACCAGTGATAGGCAGGGACCTTACAATGAGCAGTTCTTC. Translating gives CATSDRQGPYNEQFF.

This clonotype was picked up a small number of times. The chain carries TRBV12-3 or TRBV12-4 and TRBJ2-7; tentative D call: TRBD1 (5 bases). This CDR3 spans 13 amino acids. Trimming left V 5 bases short and J 2 bases short, with 10 bases between. The CDR3 here is CASSPTVTYEQYF. The CDR3 region has the DNA TGTGCCAGCAGTCCGACAGTAACCTACGAGCAGTACTTC.

This clonotype was found many times. V is TRBV27 and J is TRBJ1-6; TRBD1 agrees at 7 bases. There are 12 residues in the CDR3. After removal of 5 bases from V and 10 bases from J, the junction contained 2 bases not matched to a gene. Germline V gives CDR1 MNHEY, CDR2 SMNVEV (reference sequence). In DNA, the CDR3 is TGTGCCAGCAGTGACAGGGCCTCACCCCTCCACTTT. This gives the protein CASSDRASPLHF.

This chain connects TRBV9 to TRBJ2-2; D possibly matches TRBD1 or TRBD2 (6 bases each). The CDR3 is 17 residues long. The V gene's germline CDR1 is SGDLS and CDR2 YYNGEE. The germline V and J ends were trimmed by 0 bases and 6 bases, with 18 bases remaining between them. The CDR3 here is CASSVDPGAPIAGELFF. The CDR3 bases are TGTGCCAGCAGCGTAGATCCGGGGGCTCCAATCGCCGGGGAGCTGTTTTTT. Filled out from reference TRBV9 and TRBJ2-2, the complete variable domain reads DSGVTQTPKHLITATGQRVTLRCSPRSGDLSVYWYQQSLDQGLQFLIQYYNGEERAKGNILERFSAQQFPDLHSELNLSSLELGDSALYFCASSVDPGAPIAGELFFGEGSRLTVL.

This clonotype was counted many times. The chain joins TRBV29-1 to TRBJ2-7; 10 nucleotides line up with TRBD2. Germline CDR1 is SQVTM and CDR2 is ANQGSEA. This CDR3 contains 16 residues. Losses at the gene ends were 0 bases for V and 6 bases for J; bases not matched to a gene: 11. DNA for the CDR3: TGCAGCGTTGAAGATGGTCTAGCGGGAGTCCGGGCCGAGCAGTACTTC. As protein: CSVEDGLAGVRAEQYF.

In this sample, this clonotype turned up many times. The V and J genes are TRBV28 and TRBJ2-5, with D perhaps TRBD1 (6 bases). Germline lookup yields CDR1 MDHEN and CDR2 SYDVKM. CDR3 length equals 14 residues. Trimming cost V 3 bases and J 1 base, with 9 bases left between them. Here the CDR3 DNA reads TGTGCCAGCAGTTTGGCGGACAGCCAAGAGACCCAGTACTTC. Translated, it gives CASSLADSQETQYF.

V is TRBV28 and J is TRBJ1-5; D may be TRBD1 (5 bases). The CDR3 covers 16 residues. Trimming shortened V by 5 bases and J by 6 bases, and 20 bases separated the two germline ends. Germline V gene lookup returns CDR1 MDHEN and CDR2 SYDVKM. The CDR3 protein is CASSLPGGGRGQPQHF. For the CDR3, the DNA is TGTGCCAGCAGTCTACCCGGGGGAGGGAGGGGTCAGCCCCAGCATTTT.

The V and J genes are TRBV3-1 and TRBJ2-1; no clear D gene. Trimming cost V 0 bases and J 6 bases, with 6 bases left between them. Germline lookup yields CDR1 LGHDT and CDR2 YNNKEL (reference sequence). The CDR3 loop spans 13 amino acids. The CDR3 DNA reads TGTGCCAGCAGCCAAGACATCCGCAATGAGCAGTTCTTC. Protein sequence: CASSQDIRNEQFF.

This clonotype came up a few times. V is TRBV7-2 and J is TRBJ2-3, with 11 bases fitting TRBD2. The V gene end was trimmed by 5 bases and the J gene end by 5 bases; junction bases not matched to a gene: 9. This CDR3 spans 16 amino acids. Germline lookup yields CDR1 SGHTA and CDR2 FQGNSA. The CDR3 nucleotides read TGTGCCAGCAGCGTTATAGCGGGAGGGCCGTTAGATACGCAGTATTTT. This translates into CASSVIAGGPLDTQYF.

This clonotype came up many times. This chain links TRBV10-3 with TRBJ2-3, with 7 bases identical to TRBD2. Germline V CDR1 and CDR2: ENHRY, SYGVKD. CDR3 length: 15 residues. The junction had 5 bases not matched to a gene; V was cut back by 4 bases and J by 1 base. The CDR3 protein is CAISGGTIGTDTQYF. DNA of the CDR3: TGTGCCATCAGTGGGGGGACTATAGGCACAGATACGCAGTATTTT.

Here the CDR3 DNA reads TGCAGTGCTGAAAATGTAGCGGCAGTCTTTGATACGCAGTATTTT. Encoded protein: CSAENVAAVFDTQYF. The chain combines TRBV20-1 with TRBJ2-3; D is perhaps TRBD2 (6 bases). From germline, CDR1 is DFQATT and CDR2 SNEGSKA (reference sequence). Trimming removed 5 bases at V and 6 bases at J, with 21 bases between. This CDR3 comprises 15 residues.

This clonotype was recorded many times. The genes are TRBV20-1 and TRBJ2-1; perhaps TRBD1 as D (5 bases). Germline V CDR1 and CDR2: DFQATT, SNEGSKA (reference sequence). The V and J ends lost 1 base and 3 bases respectively, with 10 bases between them. CDR3 length: 14 residues. The CDR3 here is CSARGQLGYNEQFF. The CDR3 DNA reads as TGCAGTGCTAGAGGACAGCTCGGCTACAATGAGCAGTTCTTC.

As to this clonotype: With a much larger clone just one base away, this may be a read error. This CDR3 is CSSSTLSETYEQYF. DNA for the CDR3: TGTTCCAGCAGCACCTTGTCGGAAACCTACGAGCAGTACTTC. The genes are TRBV27 and TRBJ2-7; D gene unclear. This CDR3 is 14 amino acids long. Germline CDR1 reads MNHEY; CDR2 reads SMNVEV (reference sequence).

There are many counts of this clonotype. The V gene is TRBV11-3, the J gene TRBJ2-7; a possible D gene is TRBD1 (6 bases). Trimming left V 1 base short and J 5 bases short, with 12 bases between. Germline CDR1 and CDR2: SGHNT and YENEEA. The CDR3 extends over 14 amino acids. The CDR3 bases are TGTGCCAGCAGCTTAGTACAGGGCCCCCACGAGCAGTACTTC. This encodes CASSLVQGPHEQYF.

In its sample, this clonotype was seen many times. One junction end does not reproduce the germline sequence, and a read error may be involved. The V gene is TRBV5-1, the J gene TRBJ2-1; D unresolved. CDR1 and CDR2 (germline): SGHRS, YFSETQ. CDR3 size: 14 residues. DNA for the CDR3: TGTGCCAGCAGCTTGGGTGGGGATTACAATGAGCAGTTCTTC. Translated: CASSLGGDYNEQFF.

This clonotype was observed at least ten times. The chain couples TRBV7-2 to TRBJ2-5, with D uncertain. The germline CDR1 and CDR2 sequences are SGHTA and FQGNSA. This CDR3 region has 15 residues. Trimming took 0 bases from V and 5 from J, leaving 13 bases between them. The CDR3 loop is CASSLAWTPGETQYF. CDR3 sequence (DNA): TGTGCCAGCAGCTTAGCGTGGACGCCCGGCGAGACCCAGTACTTC. The variable domain in full, with the rest retrieved from reference TRBV7-2 and TRBJ2-5, is GAGVSQSPSNKVTEKGKDVELRCDPISGHTALYWYRQSLGQGLEFLIYFQGNSAPDKSGLPSDRFSAERTGGSVSTLTIQRTQQEDSAVYLCASSLAWTPGETQYFGPGTRLLVL.

About this clonotype: Since a much larger clone is just one base distant, this may be a read error. V is TRBV12-3 or TRBV12-4 and J is TRBJ2-3; 8 bases map to TRBD2. The junction had 15 bases not matched to a gene; V was cut back by 4 bases and J by 6 bases. The CDR3 has 17 residues. DNA for the CDR3: TGTGCCAGCAGTTCCACCCGGGGGGGAGAGCAATTGGATACGCAGTATTTT. Its protein product is CASSSTRGGEQLDTQYF.

The chain links TRBV5-8 to TRBJ1-5; unclear D gene. CDR1 SGHTS and CDR2 YDEGEE come from the germline V gene. V was trimmed by 4 bases and J by 5 bases, leaving 16 bases between them. The CDR3 spans 15 residues. The CDR3 here is CASSLEPNTYQPQHF. The CDR3 DNA reads TGTGCCAGCAGCCTTGAACCGAATACTTATCAGCCCCAGCATTTT.

This clonotype appeared once. This chain connects TRBV19 to TRBJ2-1; TRBD2 matches 12 bases. This CDR3 is 15 amino acids long. Germline CDR1 LNHDA, CDR2 SQIVND (reference sequence). J gave up 6 bases and V 7 bases, and 7 bases lay outside the gene matches. CDR3 sequence reads: CASTLGLAGFNEQFF. DNA of the CDR3: TGTGCCAGTACCCTTGGACTAGCGGGATTCAATGAGCAGTTCTTC.

This clonotype was picked up many times. The chain carries TRBV5-1 and TRBJ2-3, with 9 bases that match TRBD1. CDR1 is SGHRS and CDR2 is YFSETQ in the germline V gene. The CDR3 sequence is 16 residues long. Trimming took 2 bases from V and 0 from J; bases not matched to a gene: 4. CDR3 DNA sequence: TGCGCCAGCAGCTTTGGCGGGACAGGGAGCACAGATACGCAGTATTTT. This gives the protein CASSFGGTGSTDTQYF.

This clonotype was counted at least ten times. The CDR3 protein is CASSVVSASDEQFF. The CDR3 bases are TGTGCCAGCAGCGTAGTCTCTGCATCCGATGAGCAGTTCTTC. The chain couples TRBV9 to TRBJ2-1; D unclear. CDR1 and CDR2 from the germline V gene are SGDLS and YYNGEE. Trimming took off 0 bases at V and 8 bases at J, with 12 bases between the two ends. The CDR3 spans 14 residues.

This clonotype was detected ten times or more. This chain connects TRBV13 to TRBJ2-5; 9 positions agree with TRBD1. V shed 2 bases and J 3 bases; nucleotides not matched to a gene: 4. This CDR3 is built from 15 residues. The germline gives CDR1 PRHDT, CDR2 FYEKMQ (reference sequence). The CDR3 loop reads CASSLSGTGKETQYF. DNA of the CDR3: TGTGCCAGCAGCTTATCGGGGACAGGGAAAGAGACCCAGTACTTC.